This T cell receptor beta chain was recovered during a study of early T cells in non-severe SARS-CoV-2 infection. For the study at large: Sequencing input comprised bulk RNA from unsorted whole blood; chain pairing was not available.

With 6 bases clipped from V and 1 base from J, the junction kept 8 bases outside the gene matches. Germline CDR1 is MNHEY and CDR2 is SVGAGI. The CDR3 is 16 residues long. Unique molecular identifier tags were affixed to discrete cDNA molecules. TCRdb reprocessed the 5' RACE reads with MiXCR, giving one entry per CDR3 protein. This table has roughly 60,000 distinct CDR3 sequences, 5.6% appearing once. Study-wide findings and caveats: CD4 and private specificities were missed by VDJdb matching, which favored anti-spike CD8 responses.

This clonotype occurred a few times. The antigen is unknown. V is TRBV6-5 and J is TRBJ2-2; 7 bases line up with TRBD2. The sequence came from an adult who was a healthcare worker with PCR-confirmed SARS-CoV-2 infection or an uninfected control (not recorded which). Sequencing was done on a sample of whole blood. This CDR3 reads CASSPSQRENTGELFF. CDR3 sequence (DNA): TGTGCCAGCAGCCCCAGCCAGCGGGAGAACACCGGGGAGCTGTTTTTT.